This T cell receptor (beta chain) was captured by sequencing in a study of CD8 T cells in Susac syndrome. Germline lookup yields CDR1 MNHEY and CDR2 SMNVEV (reference sequence). The CDR3 has 17 residues. The V gene lost 5 bases and the J gene lost 0 bases, with 14 bases spanning the gap. Peripheral blood CD8+ and CD4+ T cells were profiled by TCR beta sequencing. Negative isolation yielded the CD8+ and CD4+ T cells, while FACS enriched the TEMRA cells. Reverse transcription of roughly 0.5 to 1 ug RNA was performed with random hexamers. TCR beta CDR3 was amplified by immunoSEQ multiplex PCR. This amplification extended across 54 Vbeta and 13 Jbeta segments. One entry per CDR3 protein results from TCRdb running MiXCR on the immunoSEQ multiplex PCR reads. Here the sample spans around 220,000 distinct CDR3 sequences, around 90% being singletons.

This sequence originates from a human donor with multiple sclerosis. Specimen: CD8+ T cells from PBMCs. The chain joins TRBV27 to TRBJ1-6, with a tentative D call TRBD1 (5 bases). Here the CDR3 DNA reads TGTGCCAGCAGTCTAAACCCAGGGAGCTCCTATAATTCACCCCTCCACTTT. Protein sequence: CASSLNPGSSYNSPLHF.